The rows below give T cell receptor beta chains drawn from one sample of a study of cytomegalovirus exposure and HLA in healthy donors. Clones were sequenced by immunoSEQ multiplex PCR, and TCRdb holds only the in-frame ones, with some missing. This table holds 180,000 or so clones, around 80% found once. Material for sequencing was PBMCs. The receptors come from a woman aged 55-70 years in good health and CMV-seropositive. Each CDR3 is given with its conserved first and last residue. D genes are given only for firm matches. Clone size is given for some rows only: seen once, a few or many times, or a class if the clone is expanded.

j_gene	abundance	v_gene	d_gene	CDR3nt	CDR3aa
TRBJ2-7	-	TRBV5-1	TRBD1	TGCGCCAGCAAAGACAGGGGAGGCGAGCAGTACTTC	CASKDRGGEQYF
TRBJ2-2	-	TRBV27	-	TGTGCCAGCAGCTATGCAACAGGGAGCAGGACCGGGGAGCTGTTTTTT	CASSYATGSRTGELFF
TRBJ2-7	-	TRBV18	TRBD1	TGTGCCAGCTCATCCGGGACAGTATACGAGCAGTACTTC	CASSSGTVYEQYF
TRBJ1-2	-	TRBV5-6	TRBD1	TGTGCCAGCAGCTTGGGACAGGGGTCCCTCCTCTATGGCTACACCTTC	CASSLGQGSLLYGYTF
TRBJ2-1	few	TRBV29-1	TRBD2	TGCAGCGCCGAGAGCGGGGGTTATCTCAATGAGCAGTTCTTC	CSAESGGYLNEQFF
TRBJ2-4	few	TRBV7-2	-	TGTGCCAGCAGCTTAGGCCTCGCCAAAAACAGTCAGTACTTC	CASSLGLAKNSQYF
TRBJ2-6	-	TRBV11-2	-	TGTGCCAGCAGCTTAGTGGGCAGGGGCTCTGGGGCCAACGTCCTGACTTTC	CASSLVGRGSGANVLTF
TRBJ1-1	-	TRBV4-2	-	TGTGCCAGCAACTCAAACACTGAAGCTTTCTTT	CASNSNTEAFF
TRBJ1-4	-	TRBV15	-	TGTGCCACCAGCAGAGATAAGAGTGTTAATGAAAAACTGTTTTTT	CATSRDKSVNEKLFF
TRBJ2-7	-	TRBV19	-	TGTGCCAGTAGTATAGACCGCCGGTACGAGCAGTACTTC	CASSIDRRYEQYF
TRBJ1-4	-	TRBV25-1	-	TGTGCCAGCAGTGATGGGGGGGGCCTCGAAAAACTGTTTTTT	CASSDGGGLEKLFF
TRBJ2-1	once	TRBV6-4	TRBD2	TGTGCCAGCAGTGACTCAGCGGGAGGCTACAATGAGCAGTTCTTC	CASSDSAGGYNEQFF
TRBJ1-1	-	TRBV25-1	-	TGTGCCAGCAGTAACTTTGAAACAAGGGGCACTGAAGCTTTCTTT	CASSNFETRGTEAFF
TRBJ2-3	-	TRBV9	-	TGTGCCAGCAGCGTAGGGGGGGCAGATACGCAGTATTTT	CASSVGGADTQYF
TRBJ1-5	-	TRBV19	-	TGTGCCAGTACCCTTAGTTGGGCTCAGCCCCAGCATTTT	CASTLSWAQPQHF
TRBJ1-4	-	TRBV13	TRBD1	TGTGCCAGCAGCACCACAGGGGATGAAAAACTGTTTTTT	CASSTTGDEKLFF
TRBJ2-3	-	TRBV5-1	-	TGCGCCAGCCTGGGCCCTTCCACAGATACGCAGTATTTT	CASLGPSTDTQYF
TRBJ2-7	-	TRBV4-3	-	TGCGCCAGCAGCCAAGCCGCCTCCTACGAGCAGTACTTC	CASSQAASYEQYF
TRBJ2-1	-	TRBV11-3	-	TGTGCCAGCAGCTTAGGCGCAGGTCCCTACAATGAGCAGTTCTTC	CASSLGAGPYNEQFF
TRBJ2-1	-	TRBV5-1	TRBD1	TGCGCCAGCGCCGGGACAGGGAAGGATGAGCAGTTCTTC	CASAGTGKDEQFF
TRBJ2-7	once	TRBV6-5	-	TGTGCCAGCAGCCAACTAGTTCATAGCTCCTACGAGCAGTACTTC	CASSQLVHSSYEQYF
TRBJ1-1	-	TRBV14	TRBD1	TGTGCCAGCAGCAGACAGGGCTCTCCTGAAGCTTTCTTT	CASSRQGSPEAFF
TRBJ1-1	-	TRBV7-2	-	TGTGCCAGCAGCGGCCCCGGGACAAGGAACACTGAAGCTTTCTTT	CASSGPGTRNTEAFF
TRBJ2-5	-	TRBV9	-	TGTGCCAGCAGCGTAGGCACAATAAGGGAGGAGACCCAGTACTTC	CASSVGTIREETQYF
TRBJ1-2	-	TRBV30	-	TGTGCCTGGAGTTTTGCAGCTAACTATGGCTACACCTTC	CAWSFAANYGYTF
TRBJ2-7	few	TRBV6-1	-	TGTGCCAGCAGTGACGATCTGGAGCGCTACTACGAGCAGTACTTC	CASSDDLERYYEQYF
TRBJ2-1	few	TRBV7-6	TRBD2	TGTGCCAGCAGCTTAATCAGCGGGAGTTACAATGAGCAGTTCTTC	CASSLISGSYNEQFF
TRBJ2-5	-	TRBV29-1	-	TGCAGCGTCGGACTCTCCCAAGAGACCCAGTACTTC	CSVGLSQETQYF
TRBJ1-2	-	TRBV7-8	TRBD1	TGTGCCAGCAGCCTCCGACAGGGGCGCGAAGAAAATGGCTACACCTTC	CASSLRQGREENGYTF
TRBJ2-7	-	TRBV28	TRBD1	TGTGCCAGCAGGACAGGGATCTACGAGCAGTACTTC	CASRTGIYEQYF
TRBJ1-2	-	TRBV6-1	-	TGTGCCAGCAGCATGTCTCTCGGTGATGGCTACACCTTC	CASSMSLGDGYTF
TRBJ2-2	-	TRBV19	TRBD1	TGTGCCAGTAGGGGGACAGGGGATTTCGGGGAGCTGTTTTTT	CASRGTGDFGELFF
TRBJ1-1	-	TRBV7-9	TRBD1	TGTGCCAGCAGCCCCGTCCCGGGACAGGGGGCGCGCACTGAAGCTTTCTTT	CASSPVPGQGARTEAFF
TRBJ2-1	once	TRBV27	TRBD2	TGTGCCAGCAGTCCCCTGGGACTAGCGGGAAACAATGAGCAGTTCTTC	CASSPLGLAGNNEQFF
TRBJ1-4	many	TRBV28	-	TGTGCCAGCACCTCTCTCAGGGGAAAACTGTTTTTT	CASTSLRGKLFF
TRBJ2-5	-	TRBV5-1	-	TGCGCCAGCAGCTTCGGACACGCCAGAGATCAAGAGACCCAGTACTTC	CASSFGHARDQETQYF
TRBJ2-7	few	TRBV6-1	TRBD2	TGTGCCAGCACCCTAGCGGGGGACACCTACGAGCAGTACTTC	CASTLAGDTYEQYF
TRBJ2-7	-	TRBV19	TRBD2	TGTGCCAGTAGTGTTAGCGGGAGATTCTCCTACGAGCAGTACTTC	CASSVSGRFSYEQYF
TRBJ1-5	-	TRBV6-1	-	TGTGCCAGCAGTGGACTCCTGGCGGTAACTTATAGCAATCAGCCCCAGCATTTT	CASSGLLAVTYSNQPQHF
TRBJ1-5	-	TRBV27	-	TGTGCCAGCAGTCCTCCGGGGGGGCGTAATCAGCCCCAGCATTTT	CASSPPGGRNQPQHF
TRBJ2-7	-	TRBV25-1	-	TGTGCCAGCAGTCTGATCACATCCTACGAGCAGTACTTC	CASSLITSYEQYF
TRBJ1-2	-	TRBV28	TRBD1	TGTGCCAGCAGACCACTCGCTGGGAGGGACAGGCCAATCTCGGGCGGAAGCTACACCTTC	CASRPLAGRDRPISGGSYTF
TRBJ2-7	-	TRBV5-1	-	TGCGCCAGCAGCCCGGTCGGGGGCGAGCAGTACTTC	CASSPVGGEQYF
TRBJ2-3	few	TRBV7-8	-	TGTGCCAGCAGCTTCTCCCTATCTAGCAGCGCCACAGATACGCAGTATTTT	CASSFSLSSSATDTQYF